Following are 20 T cell receptor beta chains from one sample sequenced in a study of OX40 agonist ivuxolimab in advanced cancers. The method was immunoSEQ multiplex PCR; TCRdb's version includes in-frame clones alone and lacks a portion of them. This table holds fewer than 75,000 clones, 80% to 90% found once. The sequencing here drew on CD4+ or CD8+ T cells sorted from blood, taken in a trial of the OX40 agonist ivuxolimab. Source of these receptors: an adult with an advanced solid tumor such as melanoma, head and neck, liver or kidney cancer.

The chain employs TRBV4-1 and TRBJ1-1; unclear D gene. The ends were cut back, 2 bases at V and 4 bases at J, with 11 bases in the middle. CDR1 and CDR2 (germline): MGHRA, YSYEKL. This CDR3 has 14 residues. The CDR3 nucleotides are TGCGCCAGCAGCCAACAGGACGAAGGCACTGAAGCTTTCTTT. Its translation: CASSQQDEGTEAFF.

The chain links TRBV18 to TRBJ2-1, with D maybe TRBD2 (6 bases). CDR1 is KGHSH, CDR2 LQKENI, per germline. V dropped 2 bases and J dropped 9 bases, with 11 bases sitting between them. The CDR3 extends over 13 amino acids. The DNA of the CDR3 is TGTGCCAGCTCACCAACTAGAGCGGGTGAGCAGTTCTTC. Translation: CASSPTRAGEQFF. Drawing the rest from reference TRBV18 and TRBJ2-1, the complete variable domain is NAGVMQNPRHLVRRRGQEARLRCSPMKGHSHVYWYRQLPEEGLKFMVYLQKENIIDESGMPKERFSAEFPKEGPSILRIQQVVRGDSAAYFCASSPTRAGEQFFGPGTRLTVL.

The chain links TRBV29-1 to TRBJ1-1, with TRBD1 matching 10 bases. Germline V gene sequence: CDR1 SQVTM, CDR2 ANQGSEA. Trimming removed 6 bases from V and 5 bases from J; junction bases left unmatched: 12. The CDR3 spans 15 residues. The CDR3 DNA reads TGCAGCGTCCTCAGACAGGGGGCAAGGGATACTGAAGCTTTCTTT. Translation: CSVLRQGARDTEAFF.

The chain is built from TRBV25-1 and TRBJ2-1; D unresolved. V shed 2 bases and J shed 9 bases, with 14 bases lying between them. Germline lookup yields CDR1 MGHDK and CDR2 SYGVNS. The CDR3 consists of 14 residues. This CDR3 is CASSEAVSVSEQFF. CDR3 DNA: TGTGCCAGCAGTGAAGCCGTTAGTGTCAGTGAGCAGTTCTTC.

This chain links TRBV7-2 with TRBJ2-3; no clear D. There are 13 residues in the CDR3. Trimming took off 5 bases at V and 5 bases at J, with 11 bases between the two ends. CDR1 is SGHTA and CDR2 is FQGNSA in the germline V gene. CDR3 nucleotides: TGTGCCAGCAGCCCATCTGTCCAAGATACGCAGTATTTT. It translates to CASSPSVQDTQYF.

The gene calls are TRBV11-1 and TRBJ1-6; no firm D call. V lost 2 bases to trimming and J lost 7 bases, with 9 bases between them. Per the germline V gene, CDR1 is SGHAT and CDR2 is FQDESV (reference sequence). This CDR3 is 14 amino acids long. The DNA of the CDR3 is TGTGCCAGCAGCTTACTGTCAGAAAATTCACCCCTCCACTTT. Its protein product is CASSLLSENSPLHF.

This chain uses TRBV11-2 with TRBJ2-1; D is undetermined. The CDR3 has 13 amino acids. The V end was cut by 5 bases, the J end by 9 bases, with 14 bases between. Per the germline V gene, CDR1 is SGHAT and CDR2 is FQNNGV. As DNA, the CDR3 is TGTGCCAGCAGCCTGGGATTGAACCCTGAGCAGTTCTTC. Translation gives CASSLGLNPEQFF.

The J gene is TRBJ2-5, the V gene TRBV18, with D perhaps TRBD1 (5 bases). The germline V and J ends were trimmed by 3 bases and 5 bases, with 13 bases remaining between them. The CDR3 is 14 amino acids. From germline, CDR1 is KGHSH and CDR2 LQKENI. CDR3 DNA: TGTGCCAGCTCACCTTCAGGGTTACGGGAGACCCAGTACTTC. This translates into CASSPSGLRETQYF.

The genes are TRBV10-3 and TRBJ1-3; 8 bases map to TRBD1. This CDR3 has 18 residues. Germline-derived CDR1 and CDR2 are ENHRY and SYGVKD. V was clipped by 3 bases and J by 2 bases; unmatched bases: 12. The CDR3 protein is CAISDDLPRTGTGNTIYF. CDR3 nucleotide sequence: TGTGCCATCAGTGACGACTTACCTAGGACAGGGACTGGAAACACCATATATTTT.

The J gene is TRBJ1-2, the V gene TRBV19; possible D gene TRBD1, 5 bases. The CDR3 totals 16 residues. Trimming took off 6 bases at V and 4 bases at J, with 21 bases between the two ends. Germline V gene sequence: CDR1 LNHDA, CDR2 SQIVND (reference sequence). CDR3 protein: CASSLGGLQGSYGYTF. In nucleotides, the CDR3 is TGTGCCAGTAGCCTCGGGGGACTCCAAGGGTCCTATGGCTACACCTTC.

The rearrangement links TRBV13 to TRBJ2-1; TRBD2 matches at 7 bases. J lost 7 bases, V lost 3 bases, and 9 bases had no gene match. Germline CDR1 is PRHDT and CDR2 is FYEKMQ (reference sequence). CDR3 length: 15 amino acids. The CDR3 here is CASSFGTLGGNEQFF. The CDR3, as DNA: TGTGCCAGCAGCTTCGGGACTCTCGGGGGGAATGAGCAGTTCTTC.

This chain links TRBV9 with TRBJ1-3; possible D gene TRBD1, 5 bases. The V end lost 0 bases, the J end lost 10 bases, and 14 bases lay between the germline ends. The germline CDR1 and CDR2 sequences are SGDLS and YYNGEE. The CDR3 is 14 residues long. CDR3 sequence: CASSVEGASLTIYF. CDR3 in DNA: TGTGCCAGCAGCGTAGAAGGGGCATCGTTGACCATATATTTT.

This clone has only one observation. The rearrangement uses TRBV7-3 and TRBJ2-2; TRBD1 is a possible D gene (5 bases). Trimming removed 5 bases at V and 4 bases at J, with 8 bases between. The length of the CDR3 is 13 residues. The germline V gene has CDR1 SGHTA and CDR2 FQGTGA. The CDR3 loop reads CASSVQVTGELFF. The CDR3 region has the DNA TGTGCCAGCAGCGTACAGGTCACCGGGGAGCTGTTTTTT.

This clone was recorded once. The chain links TRBV7-2 to TRBJ2-5, with no clear D. TRBJ2-7 explains the end of the DNA better; the J call may be wrong. This CDR3 region has 14 residues. CDR1 is SGHTA and CDR2 is FQGNSA in the germline V gene. In nucleotides, the CDR3 is TGTGCCAGCAGCTTAGCGCTCGGCTACTACGAGCAGTACTTC. Translated, it gives CASSLALGYYEQYF.

The rearrangement uses TRBV28 and TRBJ1-5; unclear D gene. Germline loops: CDR1 MDHEN, CDR2 SYDVKM. The CDR3 has 15 amino acids. The ends were cut back, 4 bases at V and 5 bases at J, with 15 bases in the middle. CDR3 loop: CASSSGGGSYQPQHF. As DNA, the CDR3 is TGTGCCAGCAGTTCAGGCGGCGGTTCTTATCAGCCCCAGCATTTT.

The chain carries TRBV2 and TRBJ1-2; a possible D gene is TRBD1 (5 bases). Per the germline V gene, CDR1 is SNHLY and CDR2 is FYNNEI. This CDR3 has 13 residues. Trimming left V 4 bases short and J 7 bases short, with 13 bases between. The CDR3 coding sequence is TGTGCCAGCAGTGTTTTGGGGAGGGGTGGCTACACCTTC. Translated: CASSVLGRGGYTF.

The chain employs TRBV7-6 and TRBJ1-2; 10 bases map to TRBD1. V was pared by 1 base and J by 4 bases, with 0 bases of the junction left unmatched. This CDR3 is 14 amino acids long. Germline CDR1 SGHVS, CDR2 FNYEAQ. The CDR3 loop reads CASSLGDRGYGYTF. For the CDR3, the DNA is TGTGCCAGCAGCTTAGGGGACAGGGGCTATGGCTACACCTTC.

The gene calls are TRBV13 and TRBJ2-7, with D tentatively TRBD1 or TRBD2 (5 bases each). Germline values: CDR1 PRHDT, CDR2 FYEKMQ (reference sequence). CDR3 size: 14 residues. The V gene lost 4 bases and the J gene lost 2 bases, with 12 bases spanning the gap. The CDR3 loop is CASSSRDGPYEQYF. CDR3 nucleotides: TGTGCCAGCAGCTCCCGGGACGGTCCCTACGAGCAGTACTTC. The complete variable domain, with remaining parts taken from reference TRBV13 and TRBJ2-7, reads AAGVIQSPRHLIKEKRETATLKCYPIPRHDTVYWYQQGPGQDPQFLISFYEKMQSDKGSIPDRFSAQQFSDYHSELNMSSLELGDSALYFCASSSRDGPYEQYFGPGTRLTVT.

V and J are TRBV5-1 and TRBJ2-1; 7 nucleotides align to TRBD2. The CDR3 is 14 residues long. Germline-derived CDR1 and CDR2 are SGHRS and YFSETQ. V lost 2 bases and J lost 5; bases outside the gene matches: 4. The CDR3 reads CASSFSGRNNEQFF. The CDR3 DNA reads as TGCGCCAGCAGCTTTTCCGGGAGGAACAATGAGCAGTTCTTC. Looking up the rest from reference TRBV5-1 and TRBJ2-1 gives the full variable domain: KAGVTQTPRYLIKTRGQQVTLSCSPISGHRSVSWYQQTPGQGLQFLFEYFSETQRNKGNFPGRFSGRQFSNSRSEMNVSTLELGDSALYLCASSFSGRNNEQFFGPGTRLTVL.

This chain joins TRBV6-5 and TRBJ2-3; 10 nucleotides match TRBD2. CDR1 and CDR2 from the germline V gene are MNHEY and SVGAGI. The CDR3 has 16 amino acids. The J segment lost 4 bases and the V segment lost 2 bases, leaving 6 bases of the junction unmatched. CDR3 in DNA: TGTGCCAGCAGTTACCCTAGCGGGAGAGAGTCAGATACGCAGTATTTT. Its protein is CASSYPSGRESDTQYF.